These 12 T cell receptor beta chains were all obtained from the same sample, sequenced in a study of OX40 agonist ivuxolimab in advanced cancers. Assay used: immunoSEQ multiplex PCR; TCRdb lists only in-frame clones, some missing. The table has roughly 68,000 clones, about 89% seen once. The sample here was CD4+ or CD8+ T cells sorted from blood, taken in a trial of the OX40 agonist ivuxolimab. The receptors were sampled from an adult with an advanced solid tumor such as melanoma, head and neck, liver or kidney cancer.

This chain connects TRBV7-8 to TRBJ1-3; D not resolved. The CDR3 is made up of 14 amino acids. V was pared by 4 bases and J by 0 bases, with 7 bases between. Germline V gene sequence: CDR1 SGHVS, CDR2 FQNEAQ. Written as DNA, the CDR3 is TGTGCCAGCAGCTCGCGGGTCTCTGGAAACACCATATATTTT. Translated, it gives CASSSRVSGNTIYF.

The CDR3 sequence: CASSRDRVQYNEQFF. The DNA for the CDR3 is TGTGCCAGCAGCCGGGACAGGGTACAGTACAATGAGCAGTTCTTC. This chain uses TRBV5-4 with TRBJ2-1; 9 bases map to TRBD1. With V trimmed by 4 bases and J by 4 bases, 6 bases remained unmatched. In germline, CDR1 is SGHNT, CDR2 YYREEE (reference sequence). There are 15 residues in the CDR3.

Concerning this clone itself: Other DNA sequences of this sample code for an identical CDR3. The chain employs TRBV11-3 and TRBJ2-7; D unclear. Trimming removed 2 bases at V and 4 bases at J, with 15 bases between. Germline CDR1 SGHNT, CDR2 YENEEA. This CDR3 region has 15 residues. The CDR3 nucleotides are TGTGCCAGCAGCTTATGGCCCGGAACGGATTACGAGCAGTACTTC. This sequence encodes CASSLWPGTDYEQYF.

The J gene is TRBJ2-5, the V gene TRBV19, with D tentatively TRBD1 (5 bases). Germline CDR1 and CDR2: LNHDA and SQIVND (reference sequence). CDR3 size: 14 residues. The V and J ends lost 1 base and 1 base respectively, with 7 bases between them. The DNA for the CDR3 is TGTGCCAGTAGTATAGGCAGGGCCCAAGAGACCCAGTACTTC. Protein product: CASSIGRAQETQYF.

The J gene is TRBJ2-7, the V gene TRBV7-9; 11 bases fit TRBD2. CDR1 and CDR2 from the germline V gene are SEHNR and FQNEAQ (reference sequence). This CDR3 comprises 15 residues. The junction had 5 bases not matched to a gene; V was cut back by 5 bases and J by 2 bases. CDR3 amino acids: CASSVGGLAAYEQYF. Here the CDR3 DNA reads TGTGCCAGCAGCGTGGGGGGACTAGCGGCCTACGAGCAGTACTTC.

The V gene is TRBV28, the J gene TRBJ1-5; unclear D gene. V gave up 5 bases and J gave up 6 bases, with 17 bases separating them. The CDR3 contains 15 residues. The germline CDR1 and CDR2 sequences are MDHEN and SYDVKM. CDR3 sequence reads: CASSPHKDGIQPQHF. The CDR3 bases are TGTGCCAGCAGTCCGCACAAGGACGGAATTCAGCCCCAGCATTTT.

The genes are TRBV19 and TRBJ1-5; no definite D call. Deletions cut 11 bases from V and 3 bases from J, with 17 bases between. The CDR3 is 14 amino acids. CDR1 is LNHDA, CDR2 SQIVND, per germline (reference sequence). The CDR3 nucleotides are TGTGCCGGCTCCGGGTTAGGACTCAATCAGCCCCAGCATTTT. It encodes CAGSGLGLNQPQHF.

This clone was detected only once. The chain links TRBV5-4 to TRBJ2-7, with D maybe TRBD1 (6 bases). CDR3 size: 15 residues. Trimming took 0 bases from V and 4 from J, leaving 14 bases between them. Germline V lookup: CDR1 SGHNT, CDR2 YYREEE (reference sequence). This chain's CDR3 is CASSLAVGAGYEQYF. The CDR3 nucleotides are TGTGCCAGCAGCTTGGCCGTGGGGGCAGGGTACGAGCAGTACTTC.

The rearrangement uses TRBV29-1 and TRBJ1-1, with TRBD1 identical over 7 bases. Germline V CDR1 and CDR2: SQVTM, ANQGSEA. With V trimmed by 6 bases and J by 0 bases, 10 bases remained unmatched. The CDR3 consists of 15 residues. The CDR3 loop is CSVRQGWGMNTEAFF. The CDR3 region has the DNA TGCAGCGTGCGACAGGGATGGGGAATGAACACTGAAGCTTTCTTT.

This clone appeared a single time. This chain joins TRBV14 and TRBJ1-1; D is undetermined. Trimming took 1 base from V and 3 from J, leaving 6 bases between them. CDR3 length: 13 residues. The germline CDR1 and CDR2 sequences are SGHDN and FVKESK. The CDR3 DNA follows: TGTGCCAGCAGCCAAGCCAGGTACACTGAAGCTTTCTTT. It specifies CASSQARYTEAFF. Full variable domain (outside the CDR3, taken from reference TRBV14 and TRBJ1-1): EAGVTQFPSHSVIEKGQTVTLRCDPISGHDNLYWYRRVMGKEIKFLLHFVKESKQDESGMPNNRFLAERTGGTYSTLKVQPAELEDSGVYFCASSQARYTEAFFGQGTRLTVV.

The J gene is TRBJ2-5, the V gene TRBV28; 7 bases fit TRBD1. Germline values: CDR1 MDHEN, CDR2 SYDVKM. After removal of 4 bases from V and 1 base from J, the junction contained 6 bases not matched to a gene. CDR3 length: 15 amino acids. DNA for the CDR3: TGTGCCAGCAGTTCCACCGGGACAGTCCAAGAGACCCAGTACTTC. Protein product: CASSSTGTVQETQYF.

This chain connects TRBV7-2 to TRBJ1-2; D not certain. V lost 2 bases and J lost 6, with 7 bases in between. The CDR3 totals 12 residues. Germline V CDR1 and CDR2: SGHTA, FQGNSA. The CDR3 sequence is CASSLRGNGYTF. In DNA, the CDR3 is TGTGCCAGCAGCTTACGTGGAAATGGCTACACCTTC.